The text below deals with one TCR beta chain. The antigen it recognizes is unknown. No clone much larger than this one lies a single base away; base qualities are absent. The data are from a study of a mutant IDH1 vaccine in newly diagnosed glioma listed by TCRdb under 2021. With regard to the full study: The approximately 33 treated patients were approximately 62% male and around 40% female, with a mean age of approximately 40 years. Peripheral blood samples were drawn at six visits, namely V03 (baseline), V05, V07, V10, V12 and V13. Prior to enrollment, standard therapy consisting of radiotherapy alone, temozolomide alone, or radiochemotherapy with temozolomide had been administered to patients, with the combination being received by most patients. For exploratory analyses, longitudinal TCRB deep sequencing was carried out in 25 treated patients wherever samples were available. The full study reports these points: It was noted by the authors that analyses of patient blood samples could not be reproduced owing to sample limitations. Changes in the top peripheral T cell clonotypes picked up by TCRB sequencing did not appear to be linked to pseudoprogression. Selection of PBMC samples for TCRB deep sequencing was based on availability. Across multiple MHC alleles, vaccine-induced immune responses were seen in 85% to 95% of patients.

Per the publication, the time point label means: baseline, week 1 (first vaccination visit). Sample treatment or condition, as interpreted from the label and publication: pre-vaccination baseline after standard-of-care therapy. Donors had newly diagnosed WHO grade 3 or 4 IDH1-mutant astrocytomas with loss of nuclear ATRX. The samples were drawn from NOA16, a multicentre, single-arm, open-label phase I trial in Germany that tested a mutant IDH1 peptide vaccine in humans for the first time. For immunogenicity testing, the blood drawn at visit V03 was used as the baseline sample. Genomic DNA for TCRB sequencing was extracted from EDTA blood using the DNeasy Blood and Tissue Kit. Including cysteine and phenylalanine, the CDR3 has 13 amino acids. The entry retains the CDR3 DNA only, 39 bases that are in frame from base 1. At the junction V is shortened by 3 bases and J by 2 bases, with 5 bases in between. For CDR1 and CDR2, the germline V gene lists MGHDK and SYGVNS.

The library was prepared using the immunoSEQ multiplex PCR assay. Rearranged TCR beta chain sequences were amplified using the hsTCRB Kit according to the manufacturer's protocol. Sequencing of TCRB libraries was carried out on an Illumina MiSeq. Per the original workflow: Demultiplexing, trimming and gene mapping were performed with the kit vendor's proprietary platform. In TCRdb, the immuneACCESS table is reduced to in-frame sequences with V and J assigned. These tables do not hold every clone; where another copy was compared, an unresolved V gene accounts for under half, and the others remain unexplained. That table furnishes V, J and clone size, whereas the DNA furnished D and trimming. The sample has roughly 70,000 clones on record, 83% of them singletons. The top ten constitute over 4% of the sample.

This TCR was recovered from a woman younger than 30 with glioma. Some clones in this sample may be carry-over from other donors' samples. The chain is made from TRBV25-1 and TRBJ2-1; the D gene lacks a confident call. Here the sequenced sample was peripheral blood mononuclear cells (PBMCs), taken from a glioma patient treated with radiotherapy, temozolomide or both. In nucleotide form, the sequence is TGTGCCAGCAGTGACACACCCTACAATGAGCAGTTCTTC. Translated, this gives CASSDTPYNEQFF.